These 19 T cell receptor beta chains were sequenced from one sample in a study of cytomegalovirus exposure and HLA in healthy donors. PCR employed 60 Vbeta and 13 Jbeta primers. Sequenced by immunoSEQ multiplex PCR; TCRdb stores in-frame clones only, minus some. The listing contains over 100,000 clones. The sequencing input was PBMCs. The source of these receptors is a man aged 35 to 55 in good health and CMV-seropositive.

The CDR3 DNA reads TGTGCCAGTAGTATTGTACAGGGTAGTGATGGCTACACCTTC. This sequence encodes CASSIVQGSDGYTF. V and J are TRBV19 and TRBJ1-2, with D maybe TRBD1 (6 bases). The CDR3 is 14 amino acids. V shed 3 bases and J shed 6 bases, with 14 bases lying between them. Germline V lookup: CDR1 LNHDA, CDR2 SQIVND (reference sequence). The whole variable domain, filled in from reference TRBV19 and TRBJ1-2, reads DGGITQSPKYLFRKEGQNVTLSCEQNLNHDAMYWYRQDPGQGLRLIYYSQIVNDFQKGDIAEGYSVSREKKESFPLTVTSAQKNPTAFYLCASSIVQGSDGYTFGSGTRLTVV.

The V gene is TRBV10-3, the J gene TRBJ1-2; tentative D call: TRBD1 (5 bases). Germline V gives CDR1 ENHRY, CDR2 SYGVKD. Trimming shortened V by 9 bases and J by 4 bases, and 15 bases separated the two germline ends. There are 13 residues in the CDR3. The chain's CDR3 is CAIHLGGTYGYTF. The CDR3 DNA sequence: TGTGCCATACACCTCGGGGGGACCTATGGCTACACCTTC.

The genes are TRBV19 and TRBJ1-5; D is ambiguous. CDR1 and CDR2 (germline): LNHDA, SQIVND (reference sequence). This CDR3 contains 14 residues. The ends were cut back, 9 bases at V and 4 bases at J, with 16 bases in the middle. CDR3 DNA: TGTGCCAGCCGTAGCCGGATTTTTAATCAGCCCCAGCATTTT. Amino acids: CASRSRIFNQPQHF. The whole variable domain, remainder taken from reference TRBV19 and TRBJ1-5, is DGGITQSPKYLFRKEGQNVTLSCEQNLNHDAMYWYRQDPGQGLRLIYYSQIVNDFQKGDIAEGYSVSREKKESFPLTVTSAQKNPTAFYLCASRSRIFNQPQHFGDGTRLSIL.

This rearrangement joins TRBV11-2 to TRBJ2-7, with 11 positions matching TRBD2. V shed 2 bases and J 7 bases; nucleotides not matched to a gene: 10. CDR1 and CDR2 (germline): SGHAT, FQNNGV. This CDR3 has 16 residues. CDR3 sequence (DNA): TGTGCCAGCAGCTTATTTACTAGCGGGAGTTTAGGGGAGCAGTACTTC. As protein: CASSLFTSGSLGEQYF.

This chain links TRBV2 with TRBJ2-7; no firm D call. Germline-derived CDR1 and CDR2 are SNHLY and FYNNEI. With 0 bases removed from V and 2 bases from J, the gap between germline ends came to 8 bases. This CDR3 spans 14 amino acids. CDR3 DNA sequence: TGTGCCAGCAGTGAAGCTCCTAGTCCCTACGAGCAGTACTTC. Its protein product is CASSEAPSPYEQYF.

V usage is TRBV5-6 and J usage is TRBJ2-1; 9 bases are a match to TRBD2. The CDR3 loop spans 14 amino acids. V gave up 4 bases and J gave up 6 bases; unmatched junction bases: 5. CDR1 is SGHDT and CDR2 is YYEEEE in the germline V gene. The CDR3 DNA reads TGTGCCAGCAGCATCACTAGCGGGTTCAATGAGCAGTTCTTC. It codes for CASSITSGFNEQFF.

The chain recombines TRBV6-4 with TRBJ2-7; tentative D call: TRBD2 (6 bases). The germline gives CDR1 MRHNA, CDR2 SNTAGT. V was shortened by 7 bases and J by 10 bases, with 14 bases between the two germline ends. This CDR3 region has 11 residues. The CDR3: CASTLARRQYF. CDR3 nucleotide sequence: TGTGCCAGCACGCTAGCGCGACGACAGTACTTC.

The CDR3 loop is CASSRRVAGNTEAFF. CDR3 nucleotide sequence: TGCGCCAGCAGCCGGAGGGTAGCAGGGAACACTGAAGCTTTCTTT. This rearrangement joins TRBV4-1 to TRBJ1-1; D unresolved. V gave up 4 bases and J gave up 1 base, with 13 bases separating them. The CDR3 is made up of 15 amino acids. Per the germline V gene, CDR1 is MGHRA and CDR2 is YSYEKL.

The chain links TRBV6-1 to TRBJ1-1; D unclear. Germline V gene lookup returns CDR1 MNHNS and CDR2 SASEGT. The CDR3 length is 12 residues. Trimming removed 6 bases at V and 1 base at J, with 6 bases between. As DNA, the CDR3 is TGTGCCAGCAGCAACAGGAACACTGAAGCTTTCTTT. Amino acids: CASSNRNTEAFF.

The V and J genes are TRBV6-6 and TRBJ2-7, with 9 bases fitting TRBD1. V shed 2 bases and J 7 bases; nucleotides not matched to a gene: 9. The V gene's germline CDR1 is MNHNY and CDR2 SVGAGI (reference sequence). This CDR3 has 15 amino acids. Here the CDR3 reads CASSYEAETGGEQYF. The CDR3 nucleotides are TGTGCCAGCAGTTACGAGGCCGAGACAGGGGGAGAGCAGTACTTC.

The CDR3 DNA is TGTGCCAGCAGGATTGACAGGGCTGAGACCCAGTACTTC. Translation: CASRIDRAETQYF. The V and J genes are TRBV28 and TRBJ2-5; 7 nucleotides align to TRBD1. J gave up 5 bases and V 6 bases, and 6 bases lay outside the gene matches. Germline lookup yields CDR1 MDHEN and CDR2 SYDVKM. The CDR3 sequence is 13 residues long.

This chain links TRBV4-1 with TRBJ2-5; D is perhaps TRBD1 (8 bases). Germline V gene lookup returns CDR1 MGHRA and CDR2 YSYEKL. CDR3 length: 15 residues. The germline V and J ends were trimmed by 2 bases and 3 bases, with 13 bases remaining between them. CDR3 sequence: CASSQTGGREETQYF. For the CDR3, the DNA is TGCGCCAGCAGCCAAACAGGGGGGAGGGAAGAGACCCAGTACTTC.

The chain has TRBV6-6 and TRBJ1-1; D perhaps matches TRBD1 (6 bases). CDR3 length equals 16 residues. Germline V gene lookup returns CDR1 MNHNY and CDR2 SVGAGI (reference sequence). Trimming left V 7 bases short and J 0 bases short, with 18 bases between. CDR3 DNA sequence: TGTGCCAGCACTAACAGGGTCGGTTACATGAACACTGAAGCTTTCTTT. This sequence encodes CASTNRVGYMNTEAFF.

V is TRBV6-5 and J is TRBJ2-6; 9 bases are shared with TRBD1. The ends lost 4 bases at V and 2 bases at J; junction bases unmatched: 3. Germline CDR1 reads MNHEY; CDR2 reads SVGAGI. There are 16 residues in the CDR3. As DNA, the CDR3 is TGTGCCAGCAGTTCCGACAGGGGGGCTGGGGCCAACGTCCTGACTTTC. It translates to CASSSDRGAGANVLTF.

The chain carries TRBV14 and TRBJ2-6, with TRBD1 identical over 8 bases. Germline V gene data show CDR1 as SGHDN and CDR2 as FVKESK. V trimming: 4 bases; J trimming: 0 bases; junction bases outside the gene matches: 5. This CDR3 has 17 residues. The DNA of the CDR3 is TGTGCCAGCAGCCCGGGACAGGCCATCTCTGGGGCCAACGTCCTGACTTTC. Protein: CASSPGQAISGANVLTF.

The V gene is TRBV14, the J gene TRBJ2-2; 7 bases align to TRBD1. The CDR3 loop spans 13 amino acids. Germline CDR1 reads SGHDN; CDR2 reads FVKESK. Trimming at V came to 5 bases and at J to 6 bases, leaving 3 bases not matched to a gene. CDR3 DNA sequence: TGTGCCAGCAGCTATCAGGGGGCCGGGGAGCTGTTTTTT. The encoded protein is CASSYQGAGELFF.

This chain connects TRBV29-1 to TRBJ2-7, with TRBD2 identical over 12 bases. CDR3 length: 13 residues. The V segment lost 6 bases and the J segment 2 bases; nucleotides outside the gene matches: 2. Germline V gene sequence: CDR1 SQVTM, CDR2 ANQGSEA. The CDR3 DNA is TGCAGCGTAGGACTAGCGGGAACCTACGAGCAGTACTTC. This sequence encodes CSVGLAGTYEQYF.

The chain uses TRBV29-1 and TRBJ2-1; 9 nucleotides agree with TRBD2. The junction had 8 bases not matched to a gene; V was cut back by 0 bases and J by 8 bases. The CDR3 totals 15 residues. Germline V CDR1 and CDR2: SQVTM, ANQGSEA. CDR3 coding DNA: TGCAGCGTTGAAGAAGGCGGGAGGGCGGTAGATGAGCAGTTCTTC. Protein product: CSVEEGGRAVDEQFF.

The rearrangement links TRBV5-1 to TRBJ2-7, with D tentatively TRBD1 (5 bases). V was cut by 2 bases and J by 4 bases, with 16 bases left in between. The CDR3 has 15 amino acids. Looked up from germline, CDR1 is SGHRS and CDR2 is YFSETQ. Here the CDR3 DNA reads TGCGCCAGCAGCTTAACACAAGGGGCCGTTTACGAGCAGTACTTC. It specifies CASSLTQGAVYEQYF.